This T cell receptor beta chain originates from a study of T cells after yellow fever vaccination. Template switching by 5'RACE produced TCR cDNA, adding a universal primer site and UMIs. Each CDR3 protein gets one entry after TCRdb re-called the 5' RACE reads with MiXCR. The sample yields around 250,000 distinct CDR3 sequences, around 4.9% seen once. With respect to this clonotype: What it recognizes is unknown.

Trimming shortened V by 5 bases and J by 2 bases, and 11 bases separated the two germline ends. Germline assignment: CDR1 MNHEY and CDR2 SVGEGT. The CDR3 extends over 14 amino acids. Notes on the study in general: The secondary response peaked faster, at day 5 versus 15, but was weaker.

This sequence joins TRBV6-2 or TRBV6-3 and TRBJ2-3; D gene unclear. Sample: CD4+ T cells sorted from PBMCs, taken on the day of the yellow fever booster vaccination. The sequence was collected from a young man who received the YFV17D yellow fever vaccine. The CDR3 DNA is TGTGCCAGCAGTCGCGGCCGGAACACAGATACGCAGTATTTT. Its translation: CASSRGRNTDTQYF.